What follows are 20 T cell receptor beta chains derived from one specimen sequenced in a study of blood T cell repertoires in COVID-19. Repertoires were generated with immunoSEQ multiplex PCR, while TCRdb's copy carries only in-frame clones and drops some. Altogether around 220,000 clones are present, 85% to 90% being singletons, with the ten largest covering around 9.6%. Sample: peripheral blood. These receptors all come from a woman between 45 and 60 years old with COVID-19, enrolled during active disease.

The rearrangement joins TRBV19 to TRBJ2-1, with 12 bases fitting TRBD1. CDR1 is LNHDA, CDR2 SQIVND, per germline (reference sequence). The CDR3 is 18 residues long. After removal of 2 bases from V and 7 bases from J, the junction contained 12 bases not matched to a gene. CDR3 region: CASSISPSGTGGGNEQFF. For the CDR3, the DNA is TGTGCCAGTAGTATATCCCCTTCCGGGACAGGGGGCGGGAATGAGCAGTTCTTC. Full variable domain (remainder filled in from reference TRBV19 and TRBJ2-1): DGGITQSPKYLFRKEGQNVTLSCEQNLNHDAMYWYRQDPGQGLRLIYYSQIVNDFQKGDIAEGYSVSREKKESFPLTVTSAQKNPTAFYLCASSISPSGTGGGNEQFFGPGTRLTVL.

This clone was counted a few times. CDR3 DNA sequence: TGTGCCATCAGTGACGGTTTGGACAGGGATAATCAGCCCCAGCATTTT. Its protein is CAISDGLDRDNQPQHF. The chain combines TRBV10-3 with TRBJ1-5; 8 bases are a match to TRBD1. V trimming: 3 bases; J trimming: 4 bases; junction bases outside the gene matches: 8. Germline CDR1 reads ENHRY; CDR2 reads SYGVKD. The CDR3 contains 16 residues.

V usage is TRBV27 and J usage is TRBJ1-6; D remains unclear. The germline V gene has CDR1 MNHEY and CDR2 SMNVEV (reference sequence). The CDR3 length is 12 residues. V was cut by 7 bases and J by 10 bases, with 11 bases left in between. The CDR3 loop is CASTLPGSPLHF. The CDR3 DNA sequence: TGTGCCAGCACCCTCCCGGGATCACCCCTCCACTTT.

The chain joins TRBV12-3 or TRBV12-4 to TRBJ2-2; no firm D call. The CDR3 length is 13 residues. The ends were cut back, 3 bases at V and 3 bases at J, with 5 bases in the middle. The CDR3 coding sequence is TGTGCCAGCAGTTTGGAGTACACCGGGGAGCTGTTTTTT. This gives the protein CASSLEYTGELFF.

V and J are TRBV7-9 and TRBJ1-4; D not resolved. Germline-derived CDR1 and CDR2 are SEHNR and FQNEAQ (reference sequence). This CDR3 is built from 15 residues. V was trimmed by 5 bases and J by 1 base, leaving 11 bases between them. The CDR3, as DNA: TGTGCCAGCAGCCCTCCCGGGGAAACTAATGAAAAACTGTTTTTT. This sequence encodes CASSPPGETNEKLFF.

The chain recombines TRBV20-1 with TRBJ2-5, with TRBD2 as a possible D gene (6 bases). CDR1 DFQATT and CDR2 SNEGSKA come from the germline V gene (reference sequence). The length of the CDR3 is 16 residues. V was pared by 3 bases and J by 3 bases, with 20 bases between. Here the CDR3 reads CSASRVGTPLKETQYF. CDR3 DNA: TGCAGTGCTAGTCGAGTCGGGACTCCTCTCAAAGAGACCCAGTACTTC.

V gene TRBV2 combines with J gene TRBJ1-5; possible D gene TRBD1, 6 bases. Trimming took 7 bases from V and 1 from J, leaving 8 bases between them. The CDR3 covers 13 residues. Germline CDR1 is SNHLY and CDR2 is FYNNEI. The CDR3 is CASMRGSNQPQHF. The DNA for the CDR3 is TGTGCCAGCATGAGGGGGAGCAATCAGCCCCAGCATTTT.

The V gene is TRBV30, the J gene TRBJ2-2; 10 bases match TRBD1. The germline CDR1 and CDR2 sequences are GTSNPN and SVGIG (reference sequence). The V and J ends lost 3 bases and 5 bases, in that order; junction bases with no gene match: 3. This CDR3 is built from 14 residues. The chain's CDR3 is CAWSGQGGTGELFF. The CDR3 DNA sequence: TGTGCCTGGAGCGGACAGGGGGGGACCGGGGAGCTGTTTTTT.

The chain uses TRBV7-9 and TRBJ2-2, with D tentatively TRBD1 (6 bases). V was shortened by 3 bases and J by 6 bases, with 11 bases between the two germline ends. The CDR3 has 14 amino acids. Germline V lookup: CDR1 SEHNR, CDR2 FQNEAQ (reference sequence). CDR3 nucleotide sequence: TGTGCCAGCAGCTTTAGGGGGATCGCCGGGGAGCTGTTTTTT. Translating gives CASSFRGIAGELFF.

This sequence joins TRBV7-2 and TRBJ1-1; 8 bases fit TRBD1. Germline assignment: CDR1 SGHTA and CDR2 FQGNSA. CDR3 length: 14 residues. V lost 6 bases, J lost 1 base, and 4 bases stayed unmatched. The CDR3 region has the DNA TGTGCCAGCAGATTCCAGGGGGCGAACACTGAAGCTTTCTTT. It translates to CASRFQGANTEAFF.

This chain uses TRBV27 with TRBJ1-1; D perhaps matches TRBD1 (6 bases). Germline values: CDR1 MNHEY, CDR2 SMNVEV (reference sequence). Trimming took 4 bases from V and 1 from J, leaving 16 bases between them. This CDR3 is built from 16 residues. In DNA form, the CDR3 reads TGTGCCAGCAGTTCGGGGGGCCGGCGTGGGAACACTGAAGCTTTCTTT. Its translation is CASSSGGRRGNTEAFF.

This clone has only one observation. The chain combines TRBV19 with TRBJ2-6; TRBD1 matches 8 bases. The CDR3 spans 16 residues. The V and J ends lost 3 bases and 3 bases, in that order; junction bases with no gene match: 4. CDR1 is LNHDA and CDR2 is SQIVND in the germline V gene (reference sequence). The CDR3 DNA sequence: TGTGCCAGTAGTATGATGACAGGGGTTGGGGCCAACGTCCTGACTTTC. Translated: CASSMMTGVGANVLTF.

The chain recombines TRBV4-1 with TRBJ2-2, with TRBD2 identical over 12 bases. Looked up from germline, CDR1 is MGHRA and CDR2 is YSYEKL. The CDR3 contains 20 residues. Trimming removed 1 base from V and 5 bases from J; junction bases left unmatched: 14. The CDR3 DNA sequence: TGCGCCAGCAGCCAAGGTCTAACCCCTAGCGGGGGGGCCCATACCGGGGAGCTGTTTTTT. Translation: CASSQGLTPSGGAHTGELFF.

In this sample, this clone turned up once. The chain recombines TRBV25-1 with TRBJ2-3, with D tentatively TRBD1 (6 bases). Germline lookup yields CDR1 MGHDK and CDR2 SYGVNS. This CDR3 has 13 amino acids. The V and J ends lost 5 bases and 3 bases respectively, with 9 bases between them. Here the CDR3 reads CASSLRGTDTQYF. For the CDR3, the DNA is TGTGCCAGCAGTTTAAGGGGGACAGATACGCAGTATTTT.

This chain uses TRBV7-2 with TRBJ2-2; possible D gene TRBD2, 5 bases. This CDR3 spans 16 amino acids. Per the germline V gene, CDR1 is SGHTA and CDR2 is FQGNSA. V was clipped by 5 bases and J by 2 bases, with 15 bases between them. The CDR3 region is CASSPRVATNTGELFF. The CDR3 coding sequence is TGTGCCAGCAGCCCCCGGGTAGCGACAAACACCGGGGAGCTGTTTTTT.

The chain is built from TRBV3-1 (or the pseudogene TRBV3-2) and TRBJ2-7, with D tentatively TRBD2 (5 bases). The CDR3 sequence is 14 residues long. The germline V gene encodes CDR1 LGHDT and CDR2 YNNKEL (reference sequence). The V gene lost 2 bases and the J gene lost 3 bases, with 11 bases spanning the gap. CDR3 DNA sequence: TGTGCCAGCAGCCAAAGCCTGGGGAGCTACGAGCAGTACGTC. Translated, it gives CASSQSLGSYEQYV.

The table lists this clone with a few counts. The chain is built from TRBV5-1 and TRBJ2-2; D may be TRBD1 (5 bases). Trimming removed 3 bases from V and 6 bases from J, with 12 bases in between. Germline V CDR1 and CDR2: SGHRS, YFSETQ. The CDR3 spans 14 residues. The CDR3 region has the DNA TGCGCCAGCAGCTCAACCAGGGCCTCCGGGGAGCTGTTTTTT. This sequence encodes CASSSTRASGELFF.

This chain joins TRBV6-5 and TRBJ1-6; D remains unclear. CDR1 is MNHEY and CDR2 is SVGAGI in the germline V gene. The CDR3 is made up of 14 amino acids. V was shortened by 11 bases and J by 8 bases, with 19 bases between the two germline ends. The CDR3 here is CAGGWTPEDSPLHF. CDR3 DNA: TGTGCCGGCGGTTGGACTCCTGAGGATTCACCCCTCCACTTT.

The chain employs TRBV9 and TRBJ2-3, with 10 bases identical to TRBD2. CDR1 and CDR2 from the germline V gene are SGDLS and YYNGEE. The J segment lost 10 bases and the V segment lost 4 bases, leaving 12 bases of the junction unmatched. CDR3 length equals 15 residues. The CDR3 protein is CASSLRASGGDAQYF. In nucleotides, the CDR3 is TGTGCCAGCAGCCTTCGGGCTAGCGGGGGTGATGCGCAGTATTTT.

The V gene is TRBV5-1, the J gene TRBJ1-2, with 7 bases aligning to TRBD1. J lost 4 bases, V lost 0 bases, and 3 bases had no gene match. Germline lookup yields CDR1 SGHRS and CDR2 YFSETQ. This CDR3 has 14 residues. CDR3: CASSLGDSFYGYTF. In DNA form, the CDR3 reads TGCGCCAGCAGCTTGGGGGACAGTTTCTATGGCTACACCTTC.